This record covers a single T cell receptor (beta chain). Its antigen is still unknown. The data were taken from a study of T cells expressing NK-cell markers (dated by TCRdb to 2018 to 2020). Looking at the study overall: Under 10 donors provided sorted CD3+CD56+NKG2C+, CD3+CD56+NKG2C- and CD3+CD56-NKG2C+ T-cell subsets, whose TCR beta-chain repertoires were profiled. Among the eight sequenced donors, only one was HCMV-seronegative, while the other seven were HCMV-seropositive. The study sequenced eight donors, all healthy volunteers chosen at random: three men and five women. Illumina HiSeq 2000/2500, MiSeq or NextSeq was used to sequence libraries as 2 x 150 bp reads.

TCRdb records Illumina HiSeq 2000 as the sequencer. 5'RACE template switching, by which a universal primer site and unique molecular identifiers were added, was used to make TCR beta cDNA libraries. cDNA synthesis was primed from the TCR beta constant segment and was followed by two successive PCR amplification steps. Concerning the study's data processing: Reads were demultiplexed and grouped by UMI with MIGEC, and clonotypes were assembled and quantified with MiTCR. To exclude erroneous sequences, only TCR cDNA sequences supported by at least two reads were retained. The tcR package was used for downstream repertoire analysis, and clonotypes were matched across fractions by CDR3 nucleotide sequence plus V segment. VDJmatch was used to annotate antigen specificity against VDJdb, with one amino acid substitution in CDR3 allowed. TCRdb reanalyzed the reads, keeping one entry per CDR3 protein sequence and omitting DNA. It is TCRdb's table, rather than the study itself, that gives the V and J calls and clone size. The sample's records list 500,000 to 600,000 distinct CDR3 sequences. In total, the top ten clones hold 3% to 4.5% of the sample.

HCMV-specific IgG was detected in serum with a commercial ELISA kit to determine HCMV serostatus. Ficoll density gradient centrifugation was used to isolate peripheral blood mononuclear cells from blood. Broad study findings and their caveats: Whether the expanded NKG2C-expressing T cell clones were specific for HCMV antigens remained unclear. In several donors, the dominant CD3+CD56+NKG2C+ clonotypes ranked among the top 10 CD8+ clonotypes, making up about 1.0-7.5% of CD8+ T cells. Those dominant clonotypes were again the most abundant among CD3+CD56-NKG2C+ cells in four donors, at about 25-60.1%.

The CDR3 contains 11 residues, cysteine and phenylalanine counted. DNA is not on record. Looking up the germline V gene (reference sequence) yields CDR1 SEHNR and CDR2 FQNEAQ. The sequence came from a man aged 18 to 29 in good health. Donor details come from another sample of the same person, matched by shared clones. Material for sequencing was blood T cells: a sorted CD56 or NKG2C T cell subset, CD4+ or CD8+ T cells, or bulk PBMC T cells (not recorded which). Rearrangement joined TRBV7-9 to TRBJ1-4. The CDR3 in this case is CASRIHEKLFF.